The 31 T cell receptor beta chains reported below all come from one sample, sequenced in a study of vaccination effects on CD4 cells after COVID-19. Within the ViraFEST assay, antigen-specific CD4+ T cells underwent expansion with viral peptide pools prior to sequencing. The authors isolated CD4+ T cells after about 10 days of culture. This person caught SARS-CoV-2 sometime from March to December 2020, and PCR testing confirmed the infection. Produced via immunoSEQ multiplex PCR; TCRdb's table is partial and in-frame only. Of 55,000 to 90,000 clones detected, around 72% appear once; the ten largest clones hold about 4.7%. These receptors' targets are unknown. The specimen comprised CD4+ T cells from PBMCs cultured with HIV peptides, sampled before COVID-19 vaccination. The subset here: HIV-1 Nef peptide pool negative control/reference culture. All receptors come from a human donor who had a prior SARS-CoV-2 infection.

CDR3 sequence (DNA): TGTGCCAGCAGCGCGGCCGGGAAGGCCAACAGGGCGCCGTACAATGAGCAGTTCTTC. Amino acid sequence: CASSAAGKANRAPYNEQFF. The chain recombines TRBV9 with TRBJ2-1; tentatively, D is TRBD1 (6 bases). The CDR3 sequence is 19 residues long. Germline CDR1 and CDR2: SGDLS and YYNGEE. The germline V and J ends were trimmed by 3 bases and 4 bases, with 26 bases remaining between them.

The sample holds a few counts of this clone. The gene calls are TRBV5-1 and TRBJ1-2; D is unresolved. V lost 0 bases and J 2 bases, leaving 8 bases between the germline ends. Per the germline V gene, CDR1 is SGHRS and CDR2 is YFSETQ. This CDR3 region has 14 residues. The CDR3 reads CASSLAPENYGYTF. CDR3 sequence (DNA): TGCGCCAGCAGCTTGGCCCCAGAAAACTATGGCTACACCTTC.

J is TRBJ1-5 and V is TRBV6-5; D is ambiguous. V lost 7 bases and J lost 3, with 13 bases in between. This CDR3 contains 14 residues. Germline V gene sequence: CDR1 MNHEY, CDR2 SVGAGI. The CDR3 region has the DNA TGTGCCAGCAACGAACGACCTACCAATCAGCCCCAGCATTTT. Encoded protein: CASNERPTNQPQHF.

This chain links TRBV30 with TRBJ1-1; D gene ambiguous. Germline V CDR1 and CDR2: GTSNPN, SVGIG (reference sequence). The CDR3 length is 13 residues. V lost 7 bases and J 3 bases, leaving 15 bases between the germline ends. The CDR3 nucleotides are TGTGCCTACCGGGTGTTCCCGGACACTGAAGCTTTCTTT. Translation: CAYRVFPDTEAFF. Using reference TRBV30 and TRBJ1-1 for the parts outside the CDR3, the full variable domain is SQTIHQWPATLVQPVGSPLSLECTVEGTSNPNLYWYRQAAGRGLQLLFYSVGIGQISSEVPQNLSASRPQDRQFILSSKKLLLSDSGFYLCAYRVFPDTEAFFGQGTRLTVV.

This clone was detected only once. The chain uses TRBV19 and TRBJ1-4; no reliable D call. The length of the CDR3 is 13 residues. Germline values: CDR1 LNHDA, CDR2 SQIVND (reference sequence). Trimming shortened V by 9 bases and J by 12 bases, and 20 bases separated the two germline ends. The CDR3 loop reads CASSDGLMKELFF. The CDR3 nucleotides are TGTGCCAGCTCGGACGGATTAATGAAGGAACTGTTTTTT.

The rearrangement links TRBV5-1 to TRBJ2-1; the D gene is possibly TRBD1 (6 bases). CDR3 length: 16 residues. Germline CDR1 and CDR2: SGHRS and YFSETQ. V lost 0 bases, J lost 2 bases, and 12 bases lay in between. This chain's CDR3 is CASSLGEQGTYNEQFF. The CDR3 nucleotides read TGCGCCAGCAGCTTGGGCGAACAGGGAACCTACAATGAGCAGTTCTTC.

DNA of the CDR3: TGTGCCAGCTCACCGTACGCGGGTTACACCGGGGAGCTGTTTTTT. This gives the protein CASSPYAGYTGELFF. The chain carries TRBV18 and TRBJ2-2; possibly TRBD2 for D (5 bases). Germline V lookup: CDR1 KGHSH, CDR2 LQKENI. V shed 3 bases and J shed 3 bases, with 11 bases lying between them. There are 15 residues in the CDR3.

The V and J genes are TRBV6-5 and TRBJ1-1; 8 nucleotides line up with TRBD1. CDR3 length: 14 amino acids. Germline CDR1 is MNHEY and CDR2 is SVGAGI. V gave up 7 bases and J gave up 4 bases; unmatched junction bases: 8. This CDR3 reads CASTRQGRGTEAFF. CDR3 DNA: TGTGCCAGCACTCGACAGGGGAGGGGCACTGAAGCTTTCTTT.

This clone was found a few times. The rearrangement uses TRBV7-6 and TRBJ2-2, with unresolved D. CDR1 and CDR2 from the germline V gene are SGHVS and FNYEAQ. The V gene lost 3 bases and the J gene lost 3 bases, with 17 bases spanning the gap. The length of the CDR3 is 17 residues. The DNA for the CDR3 is TGTGCCAGCAGCTTGCTTCCGCGGAAAATATACACCGGGGAGCTGTTTTTT. This gives the protein CASSLLPRKIYTGELFF.

This clone showed up just once. The V gene is TRBV4-1, the J gene TRBJ1-3, with a weak D call TRBD1 (6 bases). Trimming left V 6 bases short and J 2 bases short, with 11 bases between. The germline CDR1 and CDR2 sequences are MGHRA and YSYEKL. The CDR3 runs 14 residues. The CDR3 is CASSLTGTGNTIYF. In nucleotides, the CDR3 is TGCGCCAGCAGTCTAACAGGGACTGGAAACACCATATATTTT.

This chain joins TRBV5-1 and TRBJ2-3; D not certain. The CDR3 contains 12 residues. CDR1 SGHRS and CDR2 YFSETQ come from the germline V gene. Trimming stripped 5 bases from V and 10 bases from J, with 14 bases between. CDR3 sequence reads: CASRGDGDAQYF. CDR3 DNA: TGCGCCAGCAGGGGCGACGGTGATGCGCAGTATTTT. The entire variable domain, with the rest obtained from reference TRBV5-1 and TRBJ2-3, is as follows: KAGVTQTPRYLIKTRGQQVTLSCSPISGHRSVSWYQQTPGQGLQFLFEYFSETQRNKGNFPGRFSGRQFSNSRSEMNVSTLELGDSALYLCASRGDGDAQYFGPGTRLTVL.

This clone has more than one count but fewer than ten. The chain carries TRBV5-6 and TRBJ1-2, with unresolved D. CDR1 SGHDT and CDR2 YYEEEE come from the germline V gene. The CDR3 is made up of 14 amino acids. Trimming removed 4 bases from V and 5 bases from J, with 15 bases in between. CDR3 nucleotides: TGTGCCAGCAGCCTCGGGAGCTCGGCGTATGGCTACACCTTC. It yields the protein CASSLGSSAYGYTF.

J is TRBJ2-2 and V is TRBV7-3; no clear D. CDR3 length: 12 residues. Trimming took off 5 bases at V and 7 bases at J, with 8 bases between the two ends. Germline V gives CDR1 SGHTA, CDR2 FQGTGA. CDR3 in amino acids: CASSKLNGELFF. The CDR3 DNA is TGTGCCAGCAGCAAATTAAACGGGGAGCTGTTTTTT.

This clone was found a few times. This chain joins TRBV7-2 and TRBJ2-5, with 9 bases that match TRBD1. The CDR3 is 13 residues long. CDR1 is SGHTA, CDR2 FQGNSA, per germline. The ends lost 7 bases at V and 5 bases at J; junction bases unmatched: 5. DNA of the CDR3: TGTGCCAGCAACCGACAGGGGGTTGAGACCCAGTACTTC. Translating gives CASNRQGVETQYF.

The genes are TRBV4-2 and TRBJ2-7; weak D call: TRBD2 (6 bases). The length of the CDR3 is 16 residues. The V and J ends lost 0 bases and 3 bases respectively, with 15 bases between them. Germline V gene data show CDR1 as LGHNA and CDR2 as YNFKEQ. This chain's CDR3 is CASSQDLVGGHYEQYF. The CDR3 bases are TGTGCCAGCAGCCAAGATCTAGTGGGGGGTCACTACGAGCAGTACTTC.

Concerning this clone itself: An end of the junction does not agree with germline; a read error may underlie this. The CDR3 nucleotides read TGCAGTGCTAGAAAGGACGGCCACCTTCTGTTT. Amino acids: CSARKDGHLLF. V is TRBV20-1 and J is TRBJ1-4; D not certain. The CDR3 runs 11 residues. CDR1 and CDR2 (germline): DFQATT, SNEGSKA (reference sequence).

The chain combines TRBV27 with TRBJ2-3; tentatively, D is TRBD1 (6 bases). Per the germline V gene, CDR1 is MNHEY and CDR2 is SMNVEV (reference sequence). V was cut by 7 bases and J by 4 bases, with 15 bases left in between. The CDR3 is 14 amino acids. The DNA for the CDR3 is TGTGCCAGCAAGGGGGTCCTAGCCTCAGATACGCAGTATTTT. It yields the protein CASKGVLASDTQYF.

The V and J genes are TRBV2 and TRBJ2-1, with 9 bases matching TRBD1. The CDR3 loop spans 13 amino acids. J was trimmed by 13 bases and V by 0 bases; bases with no gene match: 4. In germline, CDR1 is SNHLY, CDR2 FYNNEI. The CDR3 reads CASSEAQGQGQFF. The DNA for the CDR3 is TGTGCCAGCAGTGAAGCGCAGGGACAGGGTCAGTTCTTC. Drawing the rest from reference TRBV2 and TRBJ2-1, the complete variable domain is EPEVTQTPSHQVTQMGQEVILRCVPISNHLYFYWYRQILGQKVEFLVSFYNNEISEKSEIFDDQFSVERPDGSNFTLKIRSTKLEDSAMYFCASSEAQGQGQFFGPGTRLTVL.

The chain links TRBV3-1 (or the pseudogene TRBV3-2) to TRBJ1-1; tentative D call: TRBD1 (5 bases). The CDR3 contains 14 residues. V was trimmed by 4 bases and J by 4 bases, leaving 13 bases between them. The germline gives CDR1 LGHDT, CDR2 YNNKEL (reference sequence). The CDR3 here is CASSRYDQGTEAFF. CDR3 DNA: TGTGCCAGCAGCCGTTATGACCAGGGCACTGAAGCTTTCTTT.

This chain connects TRBV5-4 to TRBJ2-7; TRBD1 matches 12 bases. Germline V gene sequence: CDR1 SGHNT, CDR2 YYREEE (reference sequence). The CDR3 covers 15 residues. With V trimmed by 5 bases and J by 5 bases, 8 bases remained unmatched. CDR3: CASSSGTGGFNEQYF. CDR3 bases: TGTGCCAGCAGTTCCGGGACAGGGGGCTTTAACGAGCAGTACTTC.

The chain is built from TRBV11-2 and TRBJ2-3, with 12 bases lining up with TRBD2. After removal of 4 bases from V and 4 bases from J, the junction contained 6 bases not matched to a gene. Germline lookup yields CDR1 SGHAT and CDR2 FQNNGV. This CDR3 spans 16 amino acids. The CDR3: CASSSGLAGGADTQYF. The CDR3 DNA reads as TGTGCCAGCAGCTCCGGCCTAGCGGGGGGGGCAGATACGCAGTATTTT.

J is TRBJ2-5 and V is TRBV10-3; no clear D gene. The CDR3 extends over 14 amino acids. Germline V gene lookup returns CDR1 ENHRY and CDR2 SYGVKD. The V end lost 2 bases, the J end lost 5 bases, and 12 bases lay between the germline ends. CDR3 sequence reads: CAISERKFGETQYF. DNA for the CDR3: TGTGCCATCAGTGAGCGAAAGTTCGGGGAGACCCAGTACTTC.

The rearrangement links TRBV5-1 to TRBJ1-6, with D possibly TRBD1 on 5 matching bases. The CDR3 loop spans 16 amino acids. Between the trimmed V and J ends, which lost 2 bases and 2 bases, there was a span of 11 bases. Germline V gene sequence: CDR1 SGHRS, CDR2 YFSETQ. CDR3 bases: TGCGCCAGCAGCTTTCAACTAGGGGCCTATAATTCACCCCTCCACTTT. Protein: CASSFQLGAYNSPLHF. The full variable domain, with the rest looked up from reference TRBV5-1 and TRBJ1-6, is KAGVTQTPRYLIKTRGQQVTLSCSPISGHRSVSWYQQTPGQGLQFLFEYFSETQRNKGNFPGRFSGRQFSNSRSEMNVSTLELGDSALYLCASSFQLGAYNSPLHFGNGTRLTVT.

This chain joins TRBV7-9 and TRBJ1-1, with 7 bases that match TRBD1. The V gene's germline CDR1 is SEHNR and CDR2 FQNEAQ (reference sequence). Trimming took 3 bases from V and 0 from J; bases not matched to a gene: 4. The CDR3 extends over 15 amino acids. CDR3 DNA: TGTGCCAGCAGCTTTAGGACAGGTATGAACACTGAAGCTTTCTTT. It specifies CASSFRTGMNTEAFF.

The chain has TRBV15 and TRBJ1-2, with 9 nucleotides matching TRBD1. The CDR3 is 15 amino acids. V shed 0 bases, J shed 8 bases, and the junction held 7 bases outside the gene matches. Germline assignment: CDR1 LNHNV and CDR2 YYDKDF (reference sequence). Here the CDR3 DNA reads TGTGCCACCAGCAGAGATCGAACAGGGGGCCAGGGCTACACCTTC. This encodes CATSRDRTGGQGYTF.

This chain joins TRBV5-4 and TRBJ2-7; TRBD1 is a possible D gene (6 bases). This CDR3 is built from 15 residues. Trimming removed 3 bases at V and 6 bases at J, with 19 bases between. Per germline, CDR1 SGHNT and CDR2 YYREEE (reference sequence). The CDR3 nucleotides are TGTGCCAGCAGCTCAAGTCCCGGGACACCGTTCGAGCAGTACTTC. It codes for CASSSSPGTPFEQYF.

The chain carries TRBV3-1 (or the pseudogene TRBV3-2) and TRBJ1-2, with D perhaps matching TRBD1 (5 bases). The CDR3 is 16 residues long. The ends were cut back, 0 bases at V and 7 bases at J, with 18 bases in the middle. Germline V lookup: CDR1 LGHDT, CDR2 YNNKEL (reference sequence). The CDR3 region is CASSQDGARRYAGYTF. The CDR3 DNA reads TGTGCCAGCAGCCAAGACGGGGCCAGGAGGTATGCTGGCTACACCTTC.

This chain connects TRBV3-1 (or the pseudogene TRBV3-2) to TRBJ1-5; the D gene is possibly TRBD1 (5 bases). Germline V lookup: CDR1 LGHDT, CDR2 YNNKEL (reference sequence). V lost 0 bases, J lost 0 bases, and 15 bases lay in between. There are 18 residues in the CDR3. The CDR3 loop is CASSQDARGRYSNQPQHF. As DNA, the CDR3 is TGTGCCAGCAGCCAAGATGCGAGGGGACGATATAGCAATCAGCCCCAGCATTTT.

The rearrangement joins TRBV19 to TRBJ1-3; a weak D match, TRBD1 (6 bases). The CDR3 is made up of 17 amino acids. V gave up 6 bases and J gave up 4 bases, with 22 bases separating them. CDR1 LNHDA and CDR2 SQIVND come from the germline V gene (reference sequence). This CDR3 reads CASSSLTHRASGNTIYF. The CDR3 DNA sequence: TGTGCCAGTAGCTCCTTGACCCACAGGGCCTCCGGAAACACCATATATTTT.

This clone was detected once. V and J are TRBV5-1 and TRBJ2-1; 9 nucleotides line up with TRBD2. The germline V gene has CDR1 SGHRS and CDR2 YFSETQ. V trimming: 2 bases; J trimming: 1 base; junction bases outside the gene matches: 4. This CDR3 region has 16 residues. The CDR3: CASSFLAGVSYNEQFF. Here the CDR3 DNA reads TGCGCCAGCAGCTTCTTAGCGGGGGTGTCCTACAATGAGCAGTTCTTC.

The CDR3 DNA follows: TGTGCCACCCAGGGACACTCTGCCTATGGCTACACCTTC. It encodes CATQGHSAYGYTF. The chain joins TRBV2 to TRBJ1-2; possible D gene TRBD1, 6 bases. Germline V gives CDR1 SNHLY, CDR2 FYNNEI. The CDR3 extends over 13 amino acids. The ends were cut back, 10 bases at V and 4 bases at J, with 16 bases in the middle. The whole variable domain, remainder taken from reference TRBV2 and TRBJ1-2, is EPEVTQTPSHQVTQMGQEVILRCVPISNHLYFYWYRQILGQKVEFLVSFYNNEISEKSEIFDDQFSVERPDGSNFTLKIRSTKLEDSAMYFCATQGHSAYGYTFGSGTRLTVV.